The 27 T cell receptor beta chains below were found in one sample sequenced in a study of metastatic and nonmetastatic thyroid tumors. TCRdb re-called the PCR reads through MiXCR. Of more than 50,000 clones in the sample, about 20% were seen once. No patient had received any treatment before thyroid surgery. The sample taken for sequencing was blood. Receptors originate from a female donor with papillary thyroid cancer or a benign thyroid nodule (not recorded which). Some clones in this sample may be carry-over from other donors' samples.

Worth noting for this clone: The junction shows a germline mismatch at one end, possibly a read error. CDR3 sequence reads: CASIYGAVSYNEQFF. In nucleotides, the CDR3 is TGTGCCAGCATTTACGGAGCGGTGTCCTACAATGAGCAGTTCTTC. The chain links TRBV6-5 to TRBJ2-1, with D possibly being TRBD2 (5 bases). Germline-derived CDR1 and CDR2 are MNHEY and SVGAGI. There are 15 residues in the CDR3.

This clone was seen many times. V usage is TRBV6-1 and J usage is TRBJ2-7, with 13 positions matching TRBD2. The CDR3 is 15 residues long. Germline CDR1 MNHNS, CDR2 SASEGT. V was pared by 8 bases and J by 1 base, with 5 bases of the junction left unmatched. CDR3 sequence (DNA): TGTGCCAGCGGACTAGCGGGAGTCCTTTCCTACGAGCAGTACTTC. This codes for CASGLAGVLSYEQYF.

J is TRBJ2-3 and V is TRBV9; the D gene could be TRBD1 or TRBD2 (5 bases each). Per germline, CDR1 SGDLS and CDR2 YYNGEE. CDR3 length: 17 amino acids. V lost 1 base, J lost 2 bases, and 17 bases lay in between. The CDR3 sequence: CASSVLFGTAVTDTQYF. In DNA, the CDR3 is TGTGCCAGCAGCGTACTCTTCGGGACGGCCGTCACAGATACGCAGTATTTT.

This clone was seen repeatedly, ten times or more. The chain uses TRBV27 and TRBJ2-1, with D unclear. Trimming removed 2 bases at V and 0 bases at J, with 11 bases between. CDR1 MNHEY and CDR2 SMNVEV come from the germline V gene (reference sequence). This CDR3 comprises 16 residues. The CDR3 nucleotides read TGTGCCAGCAGTTTAACGTACTACGACTCCTACAATGAGCAGTTCTTC. This gives the protein CASSLTYYDSYNEQFF.

This clone was detected only a few times. The chain couples TRBV27 to TRBJ1-4; D may be TRBD1 (5 bases). V was shortened by 6 bases and J by 11 bases, with 22 bases between the two germline ends. This CDR3 spans 15 amino acids. The germline CDR1 and CDR2 sequences are MNHEY and SMNVEV (reference sequence). CDR3: CASSKDGGVMNKLFF. The CDR3 DNA reads as TGTGCCAGCAGCAAGGATGGGGGTGTAATGAATAAACTGTTTTTT.

This clone appeared many times. The gene calls are TRBV7-3 and TRBJ1-1, with 8 bases matching TRBD1. Unmatched junction bases numbered 8, after V lost 5 bases and J lost 3 bases. The CDR3 sequence is 15 residues long. Per germline, CDR1 SGHTA and CDR2 FQGTGA. Here the CDR3 DNA reads TGTGCCAGCAGCACCGACAGGGGTCGAGACACTGAAGCTTTCTTT. Its translation: CASSTDRGRDTEAFF.

V is TRBV20-1 and J is TRBJ2-7; tentatively, D is TRBD1 or TRBD2 (6 bases each). CDR1 is DFQATT, CDR2 SNEGSKA, per germline (reference sequence). CDR3 length: 13 amino acids. The V end lost 6 bases, the J end lost 7 bases, and 19 bases lay between the germline ends. The CDR3 protein is CSARYRQAGEQYF. CDR3 sequence (DNA): TGCAGTGCAAGATACCGACAGGCGGGGGAGCAGTACTTC.

This clone was seen at least ten times. The chain employs TRBV6-6 and TRBJ1-1; D not resolved. The CDR3 has 15 amino acids. Germline loops: CDR1 MNHNY, CDR2 SVGAGI (reference sequence). Trimming removed 2 bases from V and 3 bases from J, with 13 bases in between. In nucleotides, the CDR3 is TGTGCCAGCAGTTACCAAGCGGGCTGGGACACTGAAGCTTTCTTT. Translation: CASSYQAGWDTEAFF.

This clone came up many times. The J gene is TRBJ2-1, the V gene TRBV5-5; D may be TRBD2 (6 bases). Between the trimmed V and J ends, which lost 0 bases and 6 bases, there was a span of 19 bases. The CDR3 totals 17 residues. Per germline, CDR1 SGHKS and CDR2 YYEKEE (reference sequence). The CDR3 sequence: CASSLDLAVPGVNEQFF. The CDR3 DNA reads as TGTGCCAGCAGCTTGGACCTCGCGGTCCCGGGGGTCAATGAGCAGTTCTTC.

This clone showed up many times. Here the CDR3 DNA reads TGCAGTGCTAGAGATAATAGGGGACACCCCTCCTACGAGCAGTACTTC. Encoded protein: CSARDNRGHPSYEQYF. The chain recombines TRBV20-1 with TRBJ2-7, with a possible D match to TRBD1 (6 bases). V was pared by 0 bases and J by 0 bases, with 15 bases between. The CDR3 is made up of 16 amino acids. Germline V gene sequence: CDR1 DFQATT, CDR2 SNEGSKA (reference sequence).

There are many counts of this clone. The chain links TRBV19 to TRBJ1-5; the match to TRBD1 covers 7 bases. The germline CDR1 and CDR2 sequences are LNHDA and SQIVND (reference sequence). The CDR3 totals 14 residues. Germline trimming cut 4 bases from V and 3 bases from J; bases unmatched to any gene: 3. This chain's CDR3 is CASSTGQDNQPQHF. The DNA of the CDR3 is TGTGCCAGTAGTACCGGACAGGACAATCAGCCCCAGCATTTT.

This clone appeared many times. The J gene is TRBJ2-1, the V gene TRBV20-1, with D tentatively TRBD1 (6 bases). Germline CDR1 and CDR2: DFQATT and SNEGSKA (reference sequence). Trimming took 3 bases from V and 7 from J, leaving 13 bases between them. This CDR3 is 13 amino acids long. CDR3 sequence (DNA): TGCAGTGCTAGCAGGGGAGCTCGGAATGAGCAGTTCTTC. Residues: CSASRGARNEQFF.

This clone has at least ten counts. This sample includes further DNA sequences coding for the same CDR3. The J gene is TRBJ2-3, the V gene TRBV5-8; 9 bases agree with TRBD2. Germline lookup yields CDR1 SGHTS and CDR2 YDEGEE. CDR3 length: 15 amino acids. The V segment lost 0 bases and the J segment 7 bases; nucleotides outside the gene matches: 6. The CDR3 loop reads CASSLDVGLANTQYF. CDR3 nucleotides: TGTGCCAGCAGCTTGGATGTAGGACTAGCGAATACGCAGTATTTT.

The table lists this clone with many counts. The V and J genes are TRBV7-8 and TRBJ2-7; 14 bases map to TRBD2. The J segment lost 3 bases and the V segment lost 6 bases, leaving 1 base of the junction unmatched. CDR1 SGHVS and CDR2 FQNEAQ come from the germline V gene. The length of the CDR3 is 14 residues. The CDR3 DNA follows: TGTGCCAGCAGAGGGACTAGCGGGAGCTACGAGCAGTACTTC. This encodes CASRGTSGSYEQYF. The full variable domain, its missing parts supplied by reference TRBV7-8 and TRBJ2-7, is GAGVSQSPRYKVAKRGQDVALRCDPISGHVSLFWYQQALGQGPEFLTYFQNEAQLDKSGLPSDRFFAERPEGSVSTLKIQRTQQEDSAVYLCASRGTSGSYEQYFGPGTRLTVT.

This clone came up many times. The chain couples TRBV5-1 to TRBJ1-3; maybe TRBD1 (5 bases). Deletions cut 2 bases from V and 2 bases from J, with 17 bases between. The germline CDR1 and CDR2 sequences are SGHRS and YFSETQ. CDR3 size: 17 residues. CDR3 coding DNA: TGCGCCAGCAGCTTTACCGGGACCGAGGGTCCTGGAAACACCATATATTTT. As protein: CASSFTGTEGPGNTIYF.

This clone was observed at least ten times. The chain carries TRBV30 and TRBJ1-5; D uncertain. The CDR3 loop spans 13 amino acids. V lost 4 bases to trimming and J lost 3 bases, with 10 bases between them. CDR1 and CDR2 from the germline V gene are GTSNPN and SVGIG (reference sequence). CDR3 nucleotides: TGTGCCTGGAACCCGGGGTACAATCAGCCCCAGCATTTT. It specifies CAWNPGYNQPQHF.

This clone has at least ten counts. This rearrangement joins TRBV6-1 to TRBJ1-5; D ambiguous. Per germline, CDR1 MNHNS and CDR2 SASEGT. V was pared by 5 bases and J by 2 bases, with 10 bases between. This CDR3 comprises 14 residues. The CDR3 DNA reads as TGTGCCAGCAGTTTCAGGCTAGGCAATCAGCCCCAGCATTTT. This gives the protein CASSFRLGNQPQHF.

This clone has a count of ten or more. V gene TRBV2 combines with J gene TRBJ2-1; 8 nucleotides match TRBD1. J was trimmed by 8 bases and V by 7 bases; bases with no gene match: 13. Germline V gene lookup returns CDR1 SNHLY and CDR2 FYNNEI. This CDR3 comprises 15 residues. For the CDR3, the DNA is TGTGCCAGCACCCAGGCGGACAGGGATATGGATGAGCAGTTCTTC. This encodes CASTQADRDMDEQFF.

This clone was detected only a few times. The rearrangement joins TRBV19 to TRBJ1-1, with TRBD1 matching 11 bases. V was pared by 5 bases and J by 2 bases, with 1 base of the junction left unmatched. Germline V CDR1 and CDR2: LNHDA, SQIVND (reference sequence). This CDR3 comprises 14 residues. The CDR3 spells CASSRTGGNTEAFF. The CDR3 nucleotides read TGTGCCAGTAGTCGGACAGGGGGCAACACTGAAGCTTTCTTT.

In its sample, this clone was seen many times. The chain carries TRBV6-5 and TRBJ1-5; 8 bases align to TRBD1. V lost 0 bases and J lost 7; bases outside the gene matches: 5. The CDR3 totals 15 residues. CDR1 is MNHEY, CDR2 SVGAGI, per germline. The CDR3: CASSYSAGGGQPQHF. In DNA form, the CDR3 reads TGTGCCAGCAGTTACTCGGCAGGGGGCGGACAGCCCCAGCATTTT.

This clone was found many times. The CDR3 is CASSPEAGYTNTGELFF. CDR3 sequence (DNA): TGTGCCAGCAGCCCGGAAGCAGGGTATACGAACACCGGGGAGCTGTTTTTT. The genes are TRBV5-6 and TRBJ2-2; possible D gene TRBD1, 5 bases. Trimming left V 4 bases short and J 0 bases short, with 16 bases between. The CDR3 spans 17 residues. Germline CDR1 and CDR2: SGHDT and YYEEEE.

The rearrangement links TRBV7-6 to TRBJ1-1; D uncertain. In germline, CDR1 is SGHVS, CDR2 FNYEAQ. The V end lost 6 bases, the J end lost 5 bases, and 10 bases lay between the germline ends. The CDR3 runs to 12 residues. CDR3 nucleotides: TGTGCCAGCAGTCAGGTACGGACTGAAGCTTTCTTT. It specifies CASSQVRTEAFF.

This clone came up many times. This rearrangement joins TRBV27 to TRBJ2-3; no firm D call. Germline CDR1 MNHEY, CDR2 SMNVEV (reference sequence). The CDR3 extends over 12 amino acids. The V and J ends lost 4 bases and 2 bases respectively, with 4 bases between them. CDR3 nucleotide sequence: TGTGCCAGCAGTTCCTACACAGATACGCAGTATTTT. This encodes CASSSYTDTQYF.

This clone was seen ten or more times. V usage is TRBV20-1 and J usage is TRBJ2-7; 10 bases are shared with TRBD1. Germline V lookup: CDR1 DFQATT, CDR2 SNEGSKA (reference sequence). The CDR3 covers 14 residues. V lost 5 bases and J lost 2; bases outside the gene matches: 6. The CDR3 protein is CSAPHGQGAYEQYF. CDR3 DNA: TGCAGTGCTCCACACGGACAGGGGGCCTACGAGCAGTACTTC.

This clone turned up a few times. This could be a read error, since a much larger clone is one nucleotide away. Other DNA sequences of this sample code for an identical CDR3. The rearrangement uses TRBV19 and TRBJ1-1; D unclear. CDR1 and CDR2 from the germline V gene are LNHDA and SQIVND (reference sequence). The CDR3 extends over 13 amino acids. The CDR3 region is CASSSTRNTEAFF. The CDR3, as DNA: TGTGCCAGTAGTTCGACAAGGAACACTGAAGCCTTCTTT.

This clone was seen repeatedly, ten times or more. V gene TRBV5-6 combines with J gene TRBJ1-4; possible D gene TRBD1, 5 bases. V was cut by 2 bases and J by 7 bases, with 9 bases left in between. Germline V lookup: CDR1 SGHDT, CDR2 YYEEEE. The CDR3 has 13 amino acids. CDR3 sequence: CASSFLGGEKLFF. The CDR3 region has the DNA TGTGCCAGCAGCTTTTTGGGGGGTGAAAAACTGTTTTTT.

This clone has a count of ten or more. The rearrangement joins TRBV20-1 to TRBJ2-3; D possibly corresponds to TRBD1 (6 bases). The CDR3 is 17 amino acids. The ends were cut back, 3 bases at V and 8 bases at J, with 27 bases in the middle. CDR1 is DFQATT, CDR2 SNEGSKA, per germline (reference sequence). Here the CDR3 reads CSASGQRSRYGSGTQYF. In nucleotides, the CDR3 is TGCAGTGCTAGCGGACAGCGCTCGAGGTATGGTTCGGGTACGCAGTATTTT.